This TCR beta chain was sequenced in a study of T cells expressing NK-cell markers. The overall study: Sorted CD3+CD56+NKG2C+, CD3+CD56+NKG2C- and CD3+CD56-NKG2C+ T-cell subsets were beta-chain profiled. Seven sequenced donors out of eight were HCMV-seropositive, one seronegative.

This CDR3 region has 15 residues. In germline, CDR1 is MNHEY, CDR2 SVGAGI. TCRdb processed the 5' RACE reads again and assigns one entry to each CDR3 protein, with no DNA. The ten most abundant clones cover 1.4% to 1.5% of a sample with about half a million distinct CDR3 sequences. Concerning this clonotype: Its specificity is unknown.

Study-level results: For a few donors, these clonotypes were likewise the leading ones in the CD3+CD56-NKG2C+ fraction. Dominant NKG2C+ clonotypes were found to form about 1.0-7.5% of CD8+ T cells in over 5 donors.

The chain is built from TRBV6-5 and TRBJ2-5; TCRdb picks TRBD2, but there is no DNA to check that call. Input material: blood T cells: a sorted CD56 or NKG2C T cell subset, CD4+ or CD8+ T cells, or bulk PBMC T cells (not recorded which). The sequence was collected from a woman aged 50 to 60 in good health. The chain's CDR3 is CASKKAGALQETQYF.